This entry features one TCR beta chain sequence. Its antigen is unknown. These data come from a study of shared clonotypes between healthy human individuals. The study, taken as a whole, reports: Estimated richness was generally greater in naive than memory subsets.

For each subset, genomic DNA was distributed in equal portions over several immunoSEQ plates. Authors' data handling: ImmunoSEQ only sent back junction sequences with no quality scores, so filtering was done differently. The table came from immunoSEQ multiplex PCR; TCRdb's copy has only in-frame clones and leaves some out. The D gene and trimming were derived from the DNA, and the V and J assignments and clone size from that table. This sample has a few hundred thousand clones, with 90% to 97% found just once. Germline V gene lookup returns CDR1 MGHDK and CDR2 SYGVNS. Trimming took 4 bases from V and 11 from J; bases not matched to a gene: 5. The CDR3 length is 15 residues.

V is TRBV25-1 and J is TRBJ2-1; 16 bases map to TRBD2. The sequence was obtained from a young man in good health. Specimen: memory CD8+ T cells sorted from blood. Stated subset: CD45RO+ cells pooled with CCR7-negative TemRA cells. In DNA form, the CDR3 reads TGTGCCAGCAGTGTAGGGACTAGCGGGAGGGCCCAGCAGTTCTTC. It encodes CASSVGTSGRAQQFF.